This T cell receptor beta chain appears in the sequencing data of a study of a mutant IDH1 vaccine in newly diagnosed glioma (dated by TCRdb to the early 2020s). For the wider study: Eight vaccinations were administered to patients in weeks 1, 3, 5, 7, 11, 15, 19 and 23, corresponding to visits V03 through V10. Of the approximately 33 treated patients, approximately 60% were male and about 38% were female, and the mean age was approximately 41 years. Prior to enrollment, patients had been given standard therapy consisting of radiotherapy alone, temozolomide alone, or radiochemotherapy with temozolomide, with the combination given to most patients. Longitudinal TCRB deep sequencing was done for 25 to 30 treated patients, wherever samples were available for exploratory analyses. In the chemotherapy-containing groups, vaccination started alongside temozolomide cycles, whereas in patients who had radiotherapy alone it started 4-6 weeks after radiotherapy. Peripheral blood was collected at six visits: V03 (baseline), V05, V07, V10, V12 and V13. Results the study describes overall, beyond this receptor: Vaccine-induced immune responses across multiple MHC alleles were detected in 90% to 95% of patients. The authors stated that sample limitations prevented analyses of patient blood samples from being reproduced. Selection of PBMC samples for TCRB deep sequencing was based on availability. Pseudoprogression seemed to be unrelated to changes in the top peripheral T cell clonotypes found by TCRB sequencing.

Regarding this clone: Its antigen is unknown. Nothing much larger sits one base from this clone, and base qualities are not available.

The time point label, read with the paper, signifies: week 11, during vaccination. Each vaccine dose was 300 ug of a 20-mer mutant IDH1 peptide in Montanide, given subcutaneously with topical imiquimod. The donors had newly diagnosed IDH1-mutant astrocytomas of WHO grade 3 or 4 that showed loss of nuclear ATRX. The samples were drawn from NOA16, a multicentre, single-arm, open-label phase I trial in Germany that tested a mutant IDH1 peptide vaccine in humans for the first time. The DNeasy Blood and Tissue Kit was used to extract genomic DNA from EDTA blood for TCRB sequencing. Library prep was done by the immunoSEQ multiplex PCR assay. Rearranged TCR beta chain sequences were amplified using the hsTCRB Kit according to the manufacturer's protocol. Sequencing of TCRB libraries was carried out on an Illumina MiSeq. Per the authors' processing: Demultiplexing, trimming and gene mapping were performed with the kit vendor's proprietary platform. The clones in this table, taken by TCRdb from immuneACCESS, are in-frame only. Not every clone is retained; where verified, under half of the shortfall comes from an unresolved V gene, and the cause of the rest is unknown. That table gives V, J and clone size, and the DNA gave D and trimming. The table for this sample lists around 30,000 clones; around 90% of them were counted only once. 20% to 25% of the sample belongs to the ten largest clones.

The germline V gene encodes CDR1 SGHTA and CDR2 FQGNSA. There are 17 amino acids in the CDR3, from cysteine to phenylalanine inclusive. This entry keeps only the CDR3 DNA: 51 bases, framed from base 1. The V end gives up 0 bases and the J end 6 bases, leaving 9 bases in the junction not matched to a gene. Specimen: PBMCs, collected from a glioma patient whose treatment included an IDH1 peptide vaccine. This TCR derives from a man aged 18 to 29 with glioma. The rearranged chain carries TRBV7-2 and TRBJ2-7; 12 bases in between match TRBD2. The CDR3 protein is CASSLARTSGRTGEQYF. In nucleotide form, the sequence is TGTGCCAGCAGCTTAGCGCGAACTAGCGGGAGGACGGGCGAGCAGTACTTC.